This TCR beta chain was captured in a study of vaccination effects on CD4 cells after COVID-19. With the ViraFEST assay, the study expanded antigen-specific CD4+ T cells using viral peptide pools, then sequenced them. Once cultured for approximately ten days, the cells underwent separation to obtain CD4+ T cells. Recipients of the vaccine had no prior SARS-CoV-2 infection and negative nucleocapsid antibodies. PBMC cultures contained about 2 million cells per well, roughly 10 IU/ml IL-2 and around 9.6 ug/ml peptides. Profiled with immunoSEQ multiplex PCR; TCRdb holds only in-frame clones, not every one. The table lists about 70,000 clones, about 80% of them singletons. This clone was picked up one time. Its antigen is unidentified. General study points: Pronounced clonal contraction occurred in clones induced by infection and by vaccine late after vaccination.

CDR1 is SGHTA and CDR2 is FQGNSA in the germline V gene. Trimming removed 1 base from V and 7 bases from J; junction bases left unmatched: 6. The CDR3 is 15 residues long. This sample comprised CD4+ T cells from PBMCs cultured with SARS-CoV-2 spike peptides, obtained before COVID-19 vaccination. This chain uses TRBV7-2 with TRBJ2-1; 8 nucleotides agree with TRBD2. The origin of this receptor is a human donor who received a COVID-19 vaccine. CDR3 in DNA: TGTGCCAGCAGCTTAGAGGGACTAGTTTGGAATGAGCAGTTCTTC. Amino acid sequence: CASSLEGLVWNEQFF.